A single T cell receptor beta chain is shown here with its context. Its specificity is not known. TCRdb's copy holds only in-frame clones and misses some; the assay was immunoSEQ multiplex PCR. The repertoire holds millions of clones, with 85% to 95% as singletons. Trimming cost V 1 base and J 8 bases, with 14 bases left between them. CDR1 and CDR2 from the germline V gene are SGHVS and FQNEAQ. This CDR3 is built from 15 residues. This sample was included in a study of shared clonotypes between healthy human individuals. Study-wide points: A reduction in generation probabilities was seen for non-shared clonotypes relative to those shared by all four donors.

Naive CD8 cells comprised CD45RO-negative, CCR7-positively selected cells, excluding terminally differentiated effector memory CD45RA+ cells. The chain recombines TRBV7-8 with TRBJ2-2; D may match TRBD1 or TRBD2 (6 bases each). The specimen sequenced was naive CD8+ T cells sorted from blood. The TCR originated in a man aged 18 to 30 in good health. The CDR3 DNA follows: TGTGCCAGCAGCTTAGTGGGGGGCCTTGCTGGGGAGCTGTTTTTT. It yields the protein CASSLVGGLAGELFF.